This T cell receptor beta chain is drawn from a study of cytomegalovirus exposure and HLA in healthy donors. 60 Vbeta and 13 Jbeta primers were used in PCR. Libraries were prepared by immunoSEQ multiplex PCR; TCRdb keeps only in-frame clonotypes and omits some of them. The sample carries more than 85,000 clones, about 86% recorded once. V lost 9 bases, J lost 4 bases, and 5 bases stayed unmatched. The germline gives CDR1 SNHLY, CDR2 FYNNEI. This CDR3 is built from 13 residues. V is TRBV2 and J is TRBJ1-4, with 7 bases fitting TRBD1. The clonotype comes from a man aged 40-50 years in good health and CMV-seronegative. Sequenced input: PBMCs. The CDR3 nucleotides read TGTGCCAGACGGGACAGACTTAATGAAAAACTGTTTTTT. The encoded protein is CARRDRLNEKLFF.